This TCR beta chain was observed in a study of shared clonotypes between healthy human individuals. Per germline, CDR1 MNHNS and CDR2 SASEGT. The CDR3 extends over 14 amino acids. Trimming pared 1 base from V and 2 bases from J, leaving 9 bases between. Researchers partitioned CD4+ cells into CD45RA+ naive and CD45RA-negative memory subsets. Sequencing used immunoSEQ multiplex PCR; TCRdb keeps in-frame clones, though not all of them. The table includes roughly 2.2 million clones, about nine tenths detected once. This clonotype was obtained from a man younger than 30 in good health. Some clones in this sample may be carry-over from other donors' samples. The V gene is TRBV6-1, the J gene TRBJ2-7, with D perhaps TRBD2 (6 bases). Sequences were obtained from naive CD4+ T cells from PBMCs. Subset here: CD45RA+ positively selected. The CDR3 here is CASSEGSGAYEQYF. The CDR3 coding sequence is TGTGCCAGCAGTGAAGGCTCGGGGGCCTACGAGCAGTACTTC.